This T cell receptor (beta chain) was sequenced for a study of neoadjuvant anti-PD-1 for oral cavity cancer. As regards this clone: Relative to the germline gene, one junction end is altered; a read error may explain this. Other nucleotide sequences from this sample produce the same CDR3.

Assay: immunoSEQ multiplex PCR; the TCRdb copy retains only in-frame clones and omits some. The table lists more than 9,000 clones, roughly 67% of them singletons. Time point given: after neoadjuvant nivolumab, at surgical resection. CDR1 is SNHLY, CDR2 FYNNEI, per germline. The CDR3 covers 13 residues. The sequenced sample was tumor tissue, obtained after nivolumab (anti-PD-1) treatment. This chain joins TRBV2 and TRBJ2-2, with D possibly matching TRBD2 (5 bases). The TCR sequence derives from a person aged 35-79 years with oral cavity squamous cell carcinoma. CDR3 sequence reads: CASSERVAGELFF. The CDR3 DNA follows: TGTGCCAGCAGTGAAAGGGTAGCCGGGGAGCTATTTTTT.